A single sample gave rise to the 31 T cell receptor beta chains below, sequenced in a study of Graves' ophthalmopathy and Graves' hyperthyroidism. The study amplified TCR beta CDR3 regions using RNA transcripts. First-round RT-PCR employed HTBI primers, with a second-round multiplex PCR after it. TCRdb reanalysed the multiplex PCR reads using MiXCR and keeps one entry per CDR3 protein. This sample has approximately 640,000 distinct CDR3 sequences; over 40% occur once, and the top ten carry about 3.3%. The sequencing sample was made of peripheral blood. The receptors stem from an adult man with Graves' ophthalmopathy.

The rearrangement uses TRBV20-1 and TRBJ1-1; D gene ambiguous. Germline assignment: CDR1 DFQATT and CDR2 SNEGSKA (reference sequence). Trimming pared 2 bases from V and 7 bases from J, leaving 5 bases between. The CDR3 is 10 residues long. CDR3 sequence (DNA): TGCAGTGCTAGACCGGATGAAGCTTTCTTT. Residues: CSARPDEAFF.

The sample holds many counts of this clonotype. The chain is built from TRBV11-2 and TRBJ2-5; either TRBD1 or TRBD2 may supply D (5 bases each). Per the germline V gene, CDR1 is SGHAT and CDR2 is FQNNGV. Trimming stripped 5 bases from V and 4 bases from J, with 14 bases between. The CDR3 runs to 14 residues. The CDR3 sequence is CASSKRGPRETQYF. Written as DNA, the CDR3 is TGTGCCAGCAGCAAACGGGGACCAAGAGAGACCCAGTACTTC.

Points on this clonotype: A clone one base away is much larger, so this may be a read error. This chain uses TRBV7-9 with TRBJ1-6; perhaps TRBD1 as D (5 bases). Germline V gene lookup returns CDR1 SEHNR and CDR2 FQNEAQ (reference sequence). The CDR3 spans 13 residues. The chain's CDR3 is CAGSPRDASTLHF. The CDR3 region has the DNA TGCGCCGGCAGCCCACGGGACGCCTCTACCCTCCACTTT.

The J gene is TRBJ2-2, the V gene TRBV2; TRBD1 matches 8 bases. This CDR3 is 14 amino acids long. In germline, CDR1 is SNHLY, CDR2 FYNNEI. With 6 bases clipped from V and 1 base from J, the junction kept 1 base outside the gene matches. In DNA form, the CDR3 reads TGTGCCAGCAGAGACAGGGGGAACACCGGGGAGCTGTTTTTT. It encodes CASRDRGNTGELFF.

In its sample, this clonotype was seen many times. V usage is TRBV19 and J usage is TRBJ1-1; TRBD1 might be the D (5 bases). CDR3 length equals 15 residues. Germline V gives CDR1 LNHDA, CDR2 SQIVND (reference sequence). The V end was cut by 9 bases, the J end by 4 bases, with 21 bases between. This chain's CDR3 is CASSDGFRGSTEAFF. CDR3 in DNA: TGTGCCAGCTCGGACGGGTTTAGGGGATCCACTGAAGCTTTCTTT.

In this sample, this clonotype turned up many times. The rearrangement uses TRBV19 and TRBJ1-5; TRBD1 is a possible D gene (6 bases). CDR1 is LNHDA, CDR2 SQIVND, per germline (reference sequence). The CDR3 is 14 residues long. Between the trimmed V and J ends, which lost 8 bases and 5 bases, there was a span of 16 bases. The CDR3 DNA follows: TGTGCCAGTTGTCCGACAGGAGTTTATCAGCCCCAGCATTTT. Its protein is CASCPTGVYQPQHF.

The V and J genes are TRBV27 and TRBJ2-6; D call uncertain. Trimming took off 6 bases at V and 0 bases at J, with 18 bases between the two ends. The CDR3 covers 18 residues. Germline CDR1 and CDR2: MNHEY and SMNVEV (reference sequence). The DNA of the CDR3 is TGTGCCAGCAGCCCTCCTGGGCTCTCTACCTCTGGGGCCAACGTCCTGACTTTC. Encoded protein: CASSPPGLSTSGANVLTF.

This clonotype was seen more than once but under ten times. V and J are TRBV30 and TRBJ1-5, with D uncertain. Trimming removed 3 bases from V and 0 bases from J, with 6 bases in between. CDR3 length: 13 amino acids. CDR1 and CDR2 from the germline V gene are GTSNPN and SVGIG (reference sequence). The CDR3 DNA reads TGTGCCTGGAGCGATAGTAGCAATCAGCCCCAGCATTTT. This sequence encodes CAWSDSSNQPQHF.

CDR3 nucleotides: TGTGCCAGCAGCTTGGAAGGACAGCACCATGAAAAACTGTTTTTT. Its translation: CASSLEGQHHEKLFF. This sequence joins TRBV5-8 and TRBJ1-4; D may be TRBD1 (6 bases). Per germline, CDR1 SGHTS and CDR2 YDEGEE. This CDR3 has 15 amino acids. Trimming took 0 bases from V and 6 from J, leaving 12 bases between them.

This clonotype showed up many times. V is TRBV15 and J is TRBJ1-5; D gene ambiguous. From germline, CDR1 is LNHNV and CDR2 YYDKDF (reference sequence). V was clipped by 0 bases and J by 3 bases, with 21 bases between them. The CDR3 has 19 residues. CDR3 residues: CATSREVARSVYFNQPQHF. For the CDR3, the DNA is TGTGCCACCAGCAGAGAAGTGGCCAGGAGTGTATATTTCAATCAGCCCCAGCATTTT.

This chain uses TRBV15 with TRBJ2-5, with 12 positions matching TRBD2. The germline V gene has CDR1 LNHNV and CDR2 YYDKDF (reference sequence). The CDR3 spans 17 residues. After removal of 0 bases from V and 5 bases from J, the junction contained 7 bases not matched to a gene. The CDR3 sequence is CATSRDLTSGSRETQYF. The CDR3 coding sequence is TGTGCCACCAGCAGAGATTTGACTAGCGGGAGTCGGGAGACCCAGTACTTC. The variable domain in full, completed from reference TRBV15 and TRBJ2-5, reads DAMVIQNPRYQVTQFGKPVTLSCSQTLNHNVMYWYQQKSSQAPKLLFHYYDKDFNNEADTPDNFQSRRPNTSFCFLDIRSPGLGDTAMYLCATSRDLTSGSRETQYFGPGTRLLVL.

The V gene is TRBV25-1, the J gene TRBJ2-2, with D possibly being TRBD1 (6 bases). Germline V gene data show CDR1 as MGHDK and CDR2 as SYGVNS. V gave up 5 bases and J gave up 2 bases, with 15 bases separating them. The length of the CDR3 is 16 residues. CDR3 nucleotide sequence: TGTGCCAGCAGTAGCCGGACAGCTCCAAACACCGGGGAGCTGTTTTTT. It specifies CASSSRTAPNTGELFF.

Concerning this clonotype: One junction end disagrees with the germline gene, perhaps due to a read error. The V gene is TRBV19, the J gene TRBJ1-1; 9 bases line up with TRBD1. This CDR3 spans 15 amino acids. Germline V CDR1 and CDR2: LNHDA, SQIVND (reference sequence). CDR3 coding DNA: TGTGCCAGTAGTATCCGGGACAGGGAAGTTAATGAAGCTCTCTTT. Translated, it gives CASSIRDREVNEALF. Filled out from reference TRBV19 and TRBJ1-1, the complete variable domain reads DGGITQSPKYLFRKEGQNVTLSCEQNLNHDAMYWYRQDPGQGLRLIYYSQIVNDFQKGDIAEGYSVSREKKESFPLTVTSAQKNPTAFYLCASSIRDREVNEALFGQGTRLTVV.

The chain recombines TRBV3-1 with TRBJ2-2; 7 bases align to TRBD1. The CDR3 is made up of 14 amino acids. Per germline, CDR1 LGHDT and CDR2 YNNKEL (reference sequence). Losses at the gene ends were 4 bases for V and 3 bases for J; bases not matched to a gene: 2. The CDR3 nucleotides are TGTGCCAGCAGCCGTACAGGGGACACCGGGGAGCTGTTTTTT. Translating gives CASSRTGDTGELFF.

The rearrangement uses TRBV25-1 and TRBJ2-7; D uncertain. This CDR3 is built from 12 residues. V was cut by 11 bases and J by 4 bases, with 15 bases left in between. Germline V CDR1 and CDR2: MGHDK, SYGVNS. CDR3 amino acids: CAPLEEPYEQYF. The CDR3 nucleotides are TGTGCCCCACTGGAAGAGCCGTACGAGCAGTACTTC.

The V and J genes are TRBV29-1 and TRBJ2-5; possible D gene TRBD1, 6 bases. Trimming cost V 8 bases and J 2 bases, with 15 bases left between them. This CDR3 spans 13 amino acids. CDR1 is SQVTM and CDR2 is ANQGSEA in the germline V gene. The CDR3 coding sequence is TGCAGCCCACCCTCGACAGGACAAGAGACCCAGTACTTC. Its protein product is CSPPSTGQETQYF.

With regard to this clonotype: This sequence may be a read error, since a much larger clone differs from it by one base. The rearrangement links TRBV29-1 to TRBJ2-2; D might be TRBD1 (5 bases). The CDR3 covers 12 residues. V lost 3 bases, J lost 5 bases, and 7 bases lay in between. Germline assignment: CDR1 SQVTM and CDR2 ANQGSEA. This chain's CDR3 is CSVDKGTGELFF. CDR3 coding DNA: TGCAGCGTTGATAAGGGGACCGGGGAGCTGTTTTTT.

A note on this clonotype: The CDR3 end shows no conserved phenylalanine or tryptophan, and so a read error is likely. The DNA is omitted, as the CDR3 cannot be located on it reliably, and the CDR3 follows TCRdb's listing. This sequence joins TRBV7-3 and TRBJ2-5. Germline V gene data show CDR1 as SGHTA and CDR2 as FQGTGA. The length of the CDR3 is 10 amino acids, counting both ends. The chain's CDR3 is CASSFTGQDY.

The sample holds many counts of this clonotype. This sequence joins TRBV20-1 and TRBJ2-7; TRBD1 matches 8 bases. This CDR3 has 15 amino acids. V trimming: 0 bases; J trimming: 3 bases; junction bases outside the gene matches: 7. CDR1 DFQATT and CDR2 SNEGSKA come from the germline V gene (reference sequence). For the CDR3, the DNA is TGCAGTGCTAGAGATGGCACAGGGGGGTACTACGAGCAGTACTTC. Amino acids: CSARDGTGGYYEQYF.

A remark on this clonotype: This may stem from a read error, because a much larger clone lies one nucleotide away. The V call is TRBV12-3 or TRBV12-4, the J call TRBJ1-6; the match to TRBD1 covers 9 bases. The CDR3 sequence is 15 residues long. Trimming cost V 5 bases and J 6 bases; bases outside gene matches: 5. This CDR3 is CASSPGTGINSPLHF. The CDR3 DNA sequence: TGTGCCAGCAGTCCCGGGACAGGGATTAATTCACCCCTCCACTTT.

This clonotype was found a few times. The chain combines TRBV2 with TRBJ2-7; 9 bases are a match to TRBD1. The trim removed 5 bases at V and 1 base at J, leaving 6 bases unmatched. Germline CDR1 SNHLY, CDR2 FYNNEI. This CDR3 contains 15 residues. CDR3 bases: TGTGCCAGCAGTCCCCGGGACAGGGTTTCCTACGAGCAGTACTTC. Protein: CASSPRDRVSYEQYF.

This clonotype has only a few counts. The rearrangement joins TRBV3-1 to TRBJ2-7; D is unresolved. Deletions cut 1 base from V and 4 bases from J, with 11 bases between. The CDR3 runs to 14 residues. Germline assignment: CDR1 LGHDT and CDR2 YNNKEL (reference sequence). This CDR3 is CASSQGASSYEQYF. CDR3 nucleotides: TGTGCCAGCAGCCAAGGGGCTAGTTCGTACGAGCAGTACTTC.

The chain links TRBV5-1 to TRBJ2-2; D remains unclear. Per germline, CDR1 SGHRS and CDR2 YFSETQ. The CDR3 runs to 14 residues. V was clipped by 2 bases and J by 1 base, with 6 bases between them. The CDR3 reads CASSFTGNTGELFF. The CDR3 coding sequence is TGCGCCAGCAGCTTTACGGGGAACACCGGGGAGCTGTTTTTT. Together with reference TRBV5-1 and TRBJ2-2, the CDR3 gives the full variable domain: KAGVTQTPRYLIKTRGQQVTLSCSPISGHRSVSWYQQTPGQGLQFLFEYFSETQRNKGNFPGRFSGRQFSNSRSEMNVSTLELGDSALYLCASSFTGNTGELFFGEGSRLTVL.

Judged by abundance, this clonotype is medium-sized. CDR3 coding DNA: TGTGCCAGGTTCCTTCAGCACATCTACGAGCAGTACTTC. Translation gives CARFLQHIYEQYF. The genes are TRBV25-1 and TRBJ2-7; D is unresolved. CDR3 length equals 13 residues. In germline, CDR1 is MGHDK, CDR2 SYGVNS. V lost 9 bases, J lost 3 bases, and 15 bases lay in between.

This chain uses TRBV2 with TRBJ1-1; D remains ambiguous. Trimming took off 4 bases at V and 1 base at J, with 7 bases between the two ends. Germline CDR1 SNHLY, CDR2 FYNNEI. CDR3 length: 13 amino acids. The CDR3 spells CASSVLANTEAFF. The CDR3 DNA reads as TGTGCCAGCAGTGTGTTGGCGAACACTGAAGCTTTCTTT.

The chain employs TRBV30 and TRBJ2-6; possibly TRBD1 or TRBD2 for D (5 bases each). CDR3 length equals 14 residues. V was pared by 4 bases and J by 4 bases, with 11 bases between. Germline-derived CDR1 and CDR2 are GTSNPN and SVGIG (reference sequence). The CDR3 sequence is CAWNRGAGANVLTF. The CDR3 nucleotides read TGTGCCTGGAATAGAGGGGCCGGGGCCAACGTCCTGACTTTC.

This clonotype has only a few counts. The chain couples TRBV20-1 to TRBJ1-5; 7 nucleotides line up with TRBD1. CDR3 size: 16 residues. J was trimmed by 2 bases and V by 3 bases; bases with no gene match: 10. Germline-derived CDR1 and CDR2 are DFQATT and SNEGSKA (reference sequence). CDR3 nucleotide sequence: TGCAGTGCTAGGGGAACAGGGGAGAAGGGCAATCAGCCCCAGCATTTT. The encoded protein is CSARGTGEKGNQPQHF.

The chain links TRBV7-2 to TRBJ1-6; 7 bases agree with TRBD1. This CDR3 has 13 residues. V gave up 9 bases and J gave up 10 bases; unmatched junction bases: 9. Germline loops: CDR1 SGHTA, CDR2 FQGNSA. The CDR3 DNA reads TGTGCCAGTCGGAAAGGGACAGAATCACCCCTCCACTTT. Translation: CASRKGTESPLHF.

This CDR3 reads CASSLGLASCEQYF. The CDR3 DNA reads as TGTGCCAGCAGTTTAGGGTTAGCAAGCTGCGAGCAGTACTTC. J is TRBJ2-7 and V is TRBV12-5; the D is unclear. Germline CDR1 and CDR2: LGHNT and FRNRAP. The CDR3 extends over 14 amino acids.

The J gene is TRBJ2-1, the V gene TRBV25-1, with 8 bases aligning to TRBD2. Losses at the gene ends were 6 bases for V and 0 bases for J; bases not matched to a gene: 7. CDR3 length: 16 residues. CDR1 is MGHDK and CDR2 is SYGVNS in the germline V gene. As DNA, the CDR3 is TGTGCCAGCAGCCCAACGGGGACTAGCTCCTACAATGAGCAGTTCTTC. Protein: CASSPTGTSSYNEQFF.

This clonotype has ten or more counts. This chain uses TRBV7-7 with TRBJ2-5; TRBD2 might be the D (6 bases). Between the trimmed V and J ends, which lost 2 bases and 0 bases, there was a span of 10 bases. This CDR3 region has 15 residues. From germline, CDR1 is SSHAT and CDR2 FNYEAQ (reference sequence). The CDR3 DNA sequence: TGTGCCAGCAGCTTATCTGTAGCGGACCAAGAGACCCAGTACTTC. Translation: CASSLSVADQETQYF.